The 29 T cell receptor beta chains given below trace back to one sample, sequenced in a study of T cells in Graves' hyperthyroidism and ophthalmopathy (dated by TCRdb to about 2019). Libraries were constructed by multiplex PCR. Sequenced using an Illumina HiSeq 2000. TCR beta CDR3 regions were amplified from RNA transcripts. A first-round RT-PCR of the TCR CDR3 used the HTBI primer set with the Qiagen OneStep RT-PCR kit. TCRdb reran the public reads through fastp at Q25 and MiXCR, keeping productive beta chains. Rows with one shared CDR3 protein collapse into an entry with the most common genes and DNA. The sample table records roughly 710,000 distinct CDR3 sequences; around a third of these occur just once. Around 29% of the sample belongs to the ten largest clones. Input material: blood. The receptors were gathered from a woman in her thirties or forties with Graves' hyperthyroidism.

The chain links TRBV19 to TRBJ1-1; no firm D call. Germline lookup yields CDR1 LNHDA and CDR2 SQIVND (reference sequence). V dropped 1 base and J dropped 4 bases, with 13 bases sitting between them. The CDR3 totals 15 residues. CDR3 DNA sequence: TGTGCCAGTAGTATAGGAGCGGGGATGGGCACTGAAGCTTTCTTT. It is translated as CASSIGAGMGTEAFF.

The V and J genes are TRBV6-5 and TRBJ2-5; 7 bases match TRBD2. The CDR3 spans 15 residues. CDR1 is MNHEY and CDR2 is SVGAGI in the germline V gene. Losses at the gene ends were 3 bases for V and 1 base for J; bases not matched to a gene: 5. The CDR3 loop reads CASSYWTSAQETQYF. Written as DNA, the CDR3 is TGTGCCAGCAGTTATTGGACTAGTGCCCAAGAGACCCAGTACTTC.

This clonotype occurred a few times. V is TRBV7-9 and J is TRBJ1-1, with D possibly matching TRBD1 (5 bases). V gave up 6 bases and J gave up 3 bases, with 23 bases separating them. This CDR3 contains 17 residues. CDR1 SEHNR and CDR2 FQNEAQ come from the germline V gene (reference sequence). In DNA, the CDR3 is TGTGCCAGCAGTCTCATTTTGGGGGATGGGGCCGACACTGAAGCTTTCTTT. Translation: CASSLILGDGADTEAFF.

Regarding this clonotype: A much more abundant neighbour one base away suggests this may be a read error. The rearrangement joins TRBV25-1 to TRBJ1-2; the match to TRBD1 covers 7 bases. The V segment lost 5 bases and the J segment 2 bases; nucleotides outside the gene matches: 5. This CDR3 region has 14 residues. Germline assignment: CDR1 MGHDK and CDR2 SYGVNS. CDR3 region: CASSYWDRNYGYTF. The CDR3 DNA reads TGTGCCAGCAGTTACTGGGACAGAAACTATGGCTACACCTTC.

This clonotype was counted between two and nine times. The chain is built from TRBV11-1 and TRBJ1-1, with D unresolved. The CDR3 is 11 residues long. The V end lost 3 bases, the J end lost 7 bases, and 6 bases lay between the germline ends. Per the germline V gene, CDR1 is SGHAT and CDR2 is FQDESV (reference sequence). The CDR3 sequence is CASSFFDEAFF. The CDR3 DNA is TGTGCCAGCAGCTTTTTCGATGAAGCTTTCTTT.

This clonotype was detected many times. This chain uses TRBV20-1 with TRBJ1-5; no firm D call. Trimming pared 0 bases from V and 0 bases from J, leaving 3 bases between. Germline values: CDR1 DFQATT, CDR2 SNEGSKA (reference sequence). The CDR3 runs to 13 residues. This chain's CDR3 is CSARDVSNQPQHF. The CDR3, as DNA: TGCAGTGCTAGAGATGTTAGCAATCAGCCCCAGCATTTT.

This clonotype showed up just a few times. V is TRBV20-1 and J is TRBJ1-1; possibly TRBD1 for D (6 bases). This CDR3 spans 15 amino acids. Between the trimmed V and J ends, which lost 3 bases and 3 bases, there was a span of 17 bases. The germline V gene has CDR1 DFQATT and CDR2 SNEGSKA (reference sequence). As DNA, the CDR3 is TGCAGTGCTAGCCCCTCTGCAGGGGCGGACACTGAAGCTTTCTTT. Encoded protein: CSASPSAGADTEAFF.

In its sample, this clonotype was seen a few times. V usage is TRBV6-2 or TRBV6-3 and J usage is TRBJ1-1; no clear D gene. This CDR3 comprises 14 residues. The V and J ends lost 5 bases and 5 bases respectively, with 15 bases between them. Germline V gene sequence: CDR1 MNHEY, CDR2 SVGEGT. DNA of the CDR3: TGTGCCAGCAGTCCGTCTCAACGGAGGACTGAAGCTTTCTTT. Its translation: CASSPSQRRTEAFF.

This chain joins TRBV6-5 and TRBJ1-3; no clear D. Trimming took 0 bases from V and 0 from J, leaving 12 bases between them. CDR3 size: 17 residues. The germline CDR1 and CDR2 sequences are MNHEY and SVGAGI. The CDR3 spells CASSYSIGGDSGNTIYF. In nucleotides, the CDR3 is TGTGCCAGCAGTTACTCGATCGGCGGGGACTCTGGAAACACCATATATTTT.

As to this clonotype: One junction end does not reproduce the germline sequence, and a read error may be involved. The rearrangement uses TRBV10-2 and TRBJ1-1; D possibly corresponds to TRBD1 (6 bases). The CDR3 runs 15 residues. Germline-derived CDR1 and CDR2 are WSHSY and SAAADI. The CDR3 loop is CASNQDRRKDTEAFF. As DNA, the CDR3 is TGTGCCAGCAACCAAGACAGGAGAAAGGACACTGAAGCTTTCTTT.

This clonotype has at least ten counts. The chain couples TRBV10-2 to TRBJ1-5; TRBD1 matches 9 bases. Germline V gene data show CDR1 as WSHSY and CDR2 as SAAADI. CDR3 size: 15 residues. J was trimmed by 6 bases and V by 4 bases; bases with no gene match: 7. CDR3 region: CASSATGQGTQPQHF. The CDR3 DNA is TGCGCCAGCAGTGCAACGGGACAGGGTACTCAGCCCCAGCATTTT.

This clonotype has a handful of counts. This chain joins TRBV6-5 and TRBJ1-2, with 7 positions matching TRBD1. J gave up 4 bases and V 2 bases, and 4 bases lay outside the gene matches. Germline loops: CDR1 MNHEY, CDR2 SVGAGI. This CDR3 has 14 amino acids. The CDR3 protein is CASSYRDSGYGYTF. CDR3 nucleotides: TGTGCCAGCAGTTACAGGGACAGTGGCTATGGCTACACCTTC.

This clonotype has ten or more counts. The genes are TRBV6-6 and TRBJ1-4; D remains ambiguous. There are 13 residues in the CDR3. V shed 8 bases and J shed 0 bases, with 7 bases lying between them. Germline V gene sequence: CDR1 MNHNY, CDR2 SVGAGI (reference sequence). The DNA for the CDR3 is TGTGCCAGCGTGGGCCCAACTAATGAAAAACTGTTTTTT. Residues: CASVGPTNEKLFF.

The rearrangement joins TRBV4-1 to TRBJ1-5, with 8 nucleotides matching TRBD1. The CDR3 spans 16 residues. Germline-derived CDR1 and CDR2 are MGHRA and YSYEKL. Germline trimming cut 3 bases from V and 2 bases from J; bases unmatched to any gene: 6. The CDR3 here is CASSHLDRGGNQPQHF. CDR3 DNA sequence: TGCGCCAGCAGCCACTTAGACAGGGGTGGCAATCAGCCCCAGCATTTT.

The chain uses TRBV6-5 and TRBJ1-5, with a weak D call TRBD1 (6 bases). Trimming left V 6 bases short and J 1 base short, with 28 bases between. The germline V gene encodes CDR1 MNHEY and CDR2 SVGAGI. The CDR3 length is 20 residues. The CDR3 DNA sequence: TGTGCCAGCAGCCCCAGAGTCCCGGGACACCTGGCTGGGAGCAATCAGCCCCAGCATTTT. This encodes CASSPRVPGHLAGSNQPQHF.

This clonotype was recorded at least ten times. J is TRBJ2-2 and V is TRBV7-2; no clear D. This CDR3 region has 14 residues. CDR1 SGHTA and CDR2 FQGNSA come from the germline V gene. Trimming left V 3 bases short and J 5 bases short, with 10 bases between. CDR3: CASSFIGLTGELFF. The DNA for the CDR3 is TGTGCCAGCAGCTTTATAGGGCTAACCGGGGAGCTGTTTTTT.

This clonotype was observed once. In nucleotides, the CDR3 is TGTGCCAGCGTGGGACTAGCGGGAGGAATGGCGTTCTTC. Its protein product is CASVGLAGGMAFF. V and J are TRBV2 and TRBJ2-1, with 15 bases aligning to TRBD2. V dropped 8 bases and J dropped 15; count of bases not matched to a gene: 8. CDR3 length: 13 amino acids. Germline V lookup: CDR1 SNHLY, CDR2 FYNNEI.

The sample holds one count of this clonotype. A single base separates this from a much larger clone, so it may be a read error. The rearrangement joins TRBV7-9 to TRBJ1-3, with D possibly being TRBD1 (6 bases). The CDR3 is made up of 13 amino acids. Germline V lookup: CDR1 SEHNR, CDR2 FQNEAQ (reference sequence). The CDR3 DNA reads as TGTGCCAGCCCGGGGGGCTCTGGAAGCACCATATATTTT. Amino acids: CASPGGSGSTIYF.

This clonotype was picked up many times. This chain joins TRBV10-3 and TRBJ2-6; 8 bases line up with TRBD1. The V gene's germline CDR1 is ENHRY and CDR2 SYGVKD. The CDR3 sequence is 14 residues long. The V gene end was trimmed by 10 bases and the J gene end by 8 bases; junction bases not matched to a gene: 10. Here the CDR3 reads CATYWTGRPNVLTF. The DNA of the CDR3 is TGTGCCACCTACTGGACAGGGCGTCCCAACGTCCTGACTTTC.

This clonotype was seen more than once but under ten times. The V call is TRBV10-3, the J call TRBJ1-1, with TRBD1 matching over 8 bases. The CDR3 spans 17 residues. Trimming cost V 10 bases and J 5 bases; bases outside gene matches: 21. In germline, CDR1 is ENHRY, CDR2 SYGVKD. In DNA, the CDR3 is TGTGCCAGCAGACAGGACAGGGAGGTAGGATTATGGACTGAAGCTTTCTTT. This gives the protein CASRQDREVGLWTEAFF.

The rearrangement links TRBV5-1 to TRBJ1-1; 10 bases map to TRBD1. The germline V gene encodes CDR1 SGHRS and CDR2 YFSETQ. The CDR3 spans 16 residues. V was pared by 2 bases and J by 1 base, with 5 bases of the junction left unmatched. CDR3 protein: CASSFSGQGRNTEAFF. As DNA, the CDR3 is TGCGCCAGCAGCTTTTCGGGACAGGGGAGGAACACTGAAGCTTTCTTT.

This clonotype was picked up many times. The V call is TRBV7-2, the J call TRBJ1-6, with no clear D. Germline V gene sequence: CDR1 SGHTA, CDR2 FQGNSA. This CDR3 comprises 13 residues. Trimming stripped 4 bases from V and 7 bases from J, with 8 bases between. This CDR3 reads CASSSDRNSPLHF. CDR3 DNA sequence: TGTGCCAGCAGCTCCGATAGGAATTCACCCCTCCACTTT. Full variable domain (outside the CDR3, taken from reference TRBV7-2 and TRBJ1-6): GAGVSQSPSNKVTEKGKDVELRCDPISGHTALYWYRQSLGQGLEFLIYFQGNSAPDKSGLPSDRFSAERTGGSVSTLTIQRTQQEDSAVYLCASSSDRNSPLHFGNGTRLTVT.

This chain links TRBV18 with TRBJ2-2; 7 bases match TRBD2. The V gene end was trimmed by 0 bases and the J gene end by 5 bases; junction bases not matched to a gene: 9. The CDR3 covers 17 residues. Germline V gene sequence: CDR1 KGHSH, CDR2 LQKENI. CDR3 residues: CASSPPGAGYVTGELFF. CDR3 DNA: TGTGCCAGCTCACCACCGGGAGCGGGATACGTAACCGGGGAGCTGTTTTTT.

At least ten counts were recorded for this clonotype. The chain is built from TRBV9 and TRBJ1-5; 9 bases map to TRBD1. CDR3 length: 15 amino acids. V gave up 3 bases and J gave up 3 bases; unmatched junction bases: 4. The germline V gene encodes CDR1 SGDLS and CDR2 YYNGEE. CDR3 loop: CASSEQGAVNQPQHF. The CDR3 region has the DNA TGTGCCAGCAGCGAACAGGGGGCGGTCAATCAGCCCCAGCATTTT.

The V gene is TRBV10-3, the J gene TRBJ1-2; 9 nucleotides match TRBD1. The CDR3 has 16 residues. V shed 3 bases and J 4 bases; nucleotides not matched to a gene: 9. The germline CDR1 and CDR2 sequences are ENHRY and SYGVKD. This CDR3 is CAISEAALGQGYGYTF. CDR3 bases: TGTGCCATCAGTGAAGCGGCGCTGGGACAGGGCTATGGCTACACCTTC.

This clonotype was observed at least ten times. The V gene is TRBV5-6, the J gene TRBJ2-7; D unclear. Trimming stripped 0 bases from V and 0 bases from J, with 7 bases between. The germline CDR1 and CDR2 sequences are SGHDT and YYEEEE. CDR3 length equals 14 residues. The CDR3 DNA sequence: TGTGCCAGCAGCTTGGACCCCCTCTCCTACGAGCAGTACTTC. The encoded protein is CASSLDPLSYEQYF.

This clonotype was recorded at least ten times. The chain carries TRBV7-9 and TRBJ1-5; no clear D. CDR1 and CDR2 (germline): SEHNR, FQNEAQ (reference sequence). This CDR3 comprises 13 residues. The V end was cut by 5 bases, the J end by 2 bases, with 7 bases between. CDR3 DNA: TGTGCCAGCAGCAAGACGGGCAATCAGCCCCAGCATTTT. It yields the protein CASSKTGNQPQHF.

At least ten counts were recorded for this clonotype. The rearrangement uses TRBV11-2 and TRBJ1-2; tentatively, D is TRBD1 (5 bases). Between the trimmed V and J ends, which lost 5 bases and 0 bases, there was a span of 13 bases. The CDR3 has 15 residues. CDR1 is SGHAT, CDR2 FQNNGV, per germline. CDR3 region: CASSKGTVANYGYTF. The CDR3 nucleotides read TGTGCCAGCAGCAAGGGGACGGTAGCTAACTATGGCTACACCTTC.

In its sample, this clonotype was seen many times. The rearrangement links TRBV13 to TRBJ2-7; 8 bases are a match to TRBD1. This CDR3 has 14 amino acids. V was pared by 4 bases and J by 1 base, with 3 bases of the junction left unmatched. CDR1 and CDR2 (germline): PRHDT, FYEKMQ (reference sequence). The CDR3 DNA reads as TGTGCCAGCAGCTCCCGGGACAGGTCCTACGAGCAGTACTTC. This codes for CASSSRDRSYEQYF. Using reference TRBV13 and TRBJ2-7 for the parts outside the CDR3, the full variable domain is AAGVIQSPRHLIKEKRETATLKCYPIPRHDTVYWYQQGPGQDPQFLISFYEKMQSDKGSIPDRFSAQQFSDYHSELNMSSLELGDSALYFCASSSRDRSYEQYFGPGTRLTVT.